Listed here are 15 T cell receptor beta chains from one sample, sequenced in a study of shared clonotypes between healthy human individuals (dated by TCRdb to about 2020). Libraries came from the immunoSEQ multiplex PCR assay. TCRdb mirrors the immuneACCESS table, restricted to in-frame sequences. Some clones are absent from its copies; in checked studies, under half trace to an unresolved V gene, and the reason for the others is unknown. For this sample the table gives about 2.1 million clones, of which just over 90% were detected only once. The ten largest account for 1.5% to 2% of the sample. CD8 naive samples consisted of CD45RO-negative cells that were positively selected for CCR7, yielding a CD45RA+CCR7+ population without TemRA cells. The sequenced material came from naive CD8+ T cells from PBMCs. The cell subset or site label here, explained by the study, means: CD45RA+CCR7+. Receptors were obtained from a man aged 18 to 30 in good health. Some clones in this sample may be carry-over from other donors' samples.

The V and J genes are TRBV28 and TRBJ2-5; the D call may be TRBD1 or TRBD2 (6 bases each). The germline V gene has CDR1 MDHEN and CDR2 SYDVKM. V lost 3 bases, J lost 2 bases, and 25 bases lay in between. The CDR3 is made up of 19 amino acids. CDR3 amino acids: CASSFHLGGTDYSQETQYF. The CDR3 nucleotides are TGTGCCAGCAGTTTCCACTTGGGGGGCACTGATTATTCACAAGAGACCCAGTACTTC.

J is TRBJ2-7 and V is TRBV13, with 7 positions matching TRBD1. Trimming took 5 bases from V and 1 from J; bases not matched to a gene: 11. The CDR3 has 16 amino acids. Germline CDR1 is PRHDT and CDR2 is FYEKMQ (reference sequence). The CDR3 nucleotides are TGTGCCAGCAGCCCCGACGGCAGGGGGTGGTCCTACGAGCAGTACTTC. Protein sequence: CASSPDGRGWSYEQYF.

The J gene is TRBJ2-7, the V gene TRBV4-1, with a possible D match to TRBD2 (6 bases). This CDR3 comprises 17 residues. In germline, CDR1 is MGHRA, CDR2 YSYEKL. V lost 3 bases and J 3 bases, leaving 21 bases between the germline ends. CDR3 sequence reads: CASSHQGGVTKNYEQYF. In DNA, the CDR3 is TGCGCCAGCAGCCACCAAGGAGGGGTTACAAAGAACTACGAGCAGTACTTC.

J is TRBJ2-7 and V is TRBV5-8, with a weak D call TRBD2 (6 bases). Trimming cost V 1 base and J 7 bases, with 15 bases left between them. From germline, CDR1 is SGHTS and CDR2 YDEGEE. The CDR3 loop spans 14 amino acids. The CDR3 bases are TGTGCCAGCAGCTTGCTTAAGGTGGGGGGAGAGCAGTACTTC. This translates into CASSLLKVGGEQYF.

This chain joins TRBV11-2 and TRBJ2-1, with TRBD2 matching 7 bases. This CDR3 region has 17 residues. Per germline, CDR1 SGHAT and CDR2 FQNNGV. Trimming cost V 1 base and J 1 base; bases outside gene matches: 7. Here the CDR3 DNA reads TGTGCCAGCAGCTTAGCCCCGGGGCGGGAGTCCTACAATGAGCAGTTCTTC. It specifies CASSLAPGRESYNEQFF.

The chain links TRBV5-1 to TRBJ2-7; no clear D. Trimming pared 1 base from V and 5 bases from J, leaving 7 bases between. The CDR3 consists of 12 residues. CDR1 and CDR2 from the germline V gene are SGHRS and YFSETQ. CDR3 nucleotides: TGCGCCAGCAGCTTGCGGGTGGACGAGCAGTACTTC. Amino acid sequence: CASSLRVDEQYF.

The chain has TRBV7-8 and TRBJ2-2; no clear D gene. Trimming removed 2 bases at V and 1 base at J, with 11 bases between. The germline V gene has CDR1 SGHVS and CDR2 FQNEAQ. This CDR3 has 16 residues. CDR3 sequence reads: CASSLTLEQNTGELFF. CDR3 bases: TGTGCCAGCAGCTTAACCCTGGAGCAGAACACCGGGGAGCTGTTTTTT.

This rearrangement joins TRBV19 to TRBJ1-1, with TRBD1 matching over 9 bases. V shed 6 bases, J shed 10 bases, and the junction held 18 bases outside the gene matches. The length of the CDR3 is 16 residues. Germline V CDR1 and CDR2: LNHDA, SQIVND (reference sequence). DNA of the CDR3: TGTGCCAGTAGCACGCAATTTTCGGACAGGGGTTTCTTAGCTTTCTTT. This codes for CASSTQFSDRGFLAFF.

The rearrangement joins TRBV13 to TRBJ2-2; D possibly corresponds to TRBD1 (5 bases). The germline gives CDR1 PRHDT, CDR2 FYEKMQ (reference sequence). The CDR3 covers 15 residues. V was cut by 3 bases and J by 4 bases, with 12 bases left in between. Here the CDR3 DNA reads TGTGCCAGCAGCTTTGGCAGGGTCGCCACCGGGGAGCTGTTTTTT. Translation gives CASSFGRVATGELFF.

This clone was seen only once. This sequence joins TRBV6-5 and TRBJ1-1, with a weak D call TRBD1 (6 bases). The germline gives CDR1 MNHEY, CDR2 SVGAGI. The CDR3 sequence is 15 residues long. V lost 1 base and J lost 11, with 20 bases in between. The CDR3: CASSYFTGGAGPAFF. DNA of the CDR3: TGTGCCAGCAGTTACTTCACCGGGGGGGCAGGGCCGGCTTTCTTT.

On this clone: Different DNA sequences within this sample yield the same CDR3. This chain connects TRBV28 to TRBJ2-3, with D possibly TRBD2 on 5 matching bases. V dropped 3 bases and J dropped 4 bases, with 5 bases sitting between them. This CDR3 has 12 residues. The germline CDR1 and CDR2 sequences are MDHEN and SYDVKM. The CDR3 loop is CASSFGADTQYF. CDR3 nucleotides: TGTGCCAGCAGTTTCGGGGCAGATACGCAGTATTTT.

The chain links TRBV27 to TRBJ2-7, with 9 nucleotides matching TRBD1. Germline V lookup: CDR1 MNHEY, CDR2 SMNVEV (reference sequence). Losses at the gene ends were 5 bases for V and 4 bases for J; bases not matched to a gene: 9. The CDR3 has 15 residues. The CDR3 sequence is CASSPRTGATYEQYF. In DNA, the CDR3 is TGTGCCAGCAGTCCCCGGACAGGGGCGACATACGAGCAGTACTTC.

In DNA form, the CDR3 reads TGTGCCAGCAGCTTATTAGGACTAGACCATGAGCAGTTCTTC. Its protein is CASSLLGLDHEQFF. The gene calls are TRBV7-6 and TRBJ2-1, with 7 bases that match TRBD2. The CDR3 loop spans 14 amino acids. V dropped 2 bases and J dropped 8; count of bases not matched to a gene: 6. Germline CDR1 is SGHVS and CDR2 is FNYEAQ.

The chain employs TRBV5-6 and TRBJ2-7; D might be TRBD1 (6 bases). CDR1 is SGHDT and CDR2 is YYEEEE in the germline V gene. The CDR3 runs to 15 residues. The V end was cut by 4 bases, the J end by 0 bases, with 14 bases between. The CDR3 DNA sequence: TGTGCCAGCAGCACCGGGACAAAGAGCTCCTACGAGCAGTACTTC. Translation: CASSTGTKSSYEQYF.

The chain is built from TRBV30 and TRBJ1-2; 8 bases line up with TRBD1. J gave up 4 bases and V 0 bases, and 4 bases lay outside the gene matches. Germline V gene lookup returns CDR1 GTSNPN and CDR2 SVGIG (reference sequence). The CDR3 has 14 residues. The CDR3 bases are TGTGCCTGGAGTGTACAGCAGGGGGCCTATGGCTACACCTTC. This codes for CAWSVQQGAYGYTF.